A single sample gave rise to the 10 T cell receptor beta chains below, sequenced in a study of T-cell reconstitution after alpha-beta-depleted transplantation in children. During its preparation, the TCRbeta library received unique molecular identifiers. TCRdb re-derived calls from the PCR reads in MiXCR, one entry per CDR3 protein. This sample has around 370,000 distinct CDR3 sequences, with approximately 10% found just once. Source: PBMCs from the stem cell graft donor, taken from the stem cell graft. These receptors came from a human donor who donated a stem cell graft to a child with acute lymphoblastic leukemia.

The chain is built from TRBV20-1 and TRBJ2-2; the match to TRBD2 covers 10 bases. This CDR3 comprises 14 residues. V trimming: 4 bases; J trimming: 6 bases; junction bases outside the gene matches: 5. Germline V lookup: CDR1 DFQATT, CDR2 SNEGSKA (reference sequence). Written as DNA, the CDR3 is TGCAGTGCTAAAGCGGGAGGGCCGTCCGGGGAGCTGTTTTTT. Translating gives CSAKAGGPSGELFF.

This clonotype has only a few counts. The chain employs TRBV29-1 and TRBJ2-1, with unresolved D. The CDR3 extends over 14 amino acids. Per germline, CDR1 SQVTM and CDR2 ANQGSEA. Deletions cut 2 bases from V and 3 bases from J, with 11 bases between. CDR3: CSVETDLLYNEQFF. The CDR3 DNA sequence: TGCAGCGTTGAAACGGACCTACTCTACAATGAGCAGTTCTTC.

This clonotype was seen a few times. V and J are TRBV10-3 and TRBJ2-1; the D gene is possibly TRBD1 (6 bases). From germline, CDR1 is ENHRY and CDR2 SYGVKD. CDR3 size: 16 residues. V lost 2 bases and J lost 2, with 13 bases in between. CDR3 in DNA: TGTGCCATCAGTGAGGACTACAGGGAACCCTACAATGAGCAGTTCTTC. Residues: CAISEDYREPYNEQFF.

This clonotype was detected only a few times. J is TRBJ1-1 and V is TRBV4-1; D not resolved. This CDR3 is 14 amino acids long. V was pared by 4 bases and J by 5 bases, with 14 bases between. Per the germline V gene, CDR1 is MGHRA and CDR2 is YSYEKL. CDR3 loop: CASSPRRGGTEAFF. CDR3 coding DNA: TGCGCCAGCAGCCCCCGCCGGGGTGGTACTGAAGCTTTCTTT.

The chain's CDR3 is CASSLSGTRTDTQYF. As DNA, the CDR3 is TGCGCCAGCAGCTTGTCCGGGACCCGCACAGATACGCAGTATTTT. This chain joins TRBV5-1 and TRBJ2-3; D assignment may be TRBD1 or TRBD2 (5 bases each). This CDR3 is built from 15 residues. Germline V CDR1 and CDR2: SGHRS, YFSETQ. V lost 1 base and J lost 1, with 10 bases in between.

Ten or more counts support this clonotype. CDR3 in amino acids: CASSWRNEQFF. In DNA form, the CDR3 reads TGTGCCAGCAGTTGGAGGAATGAGCAGTTCTTC. The gene calls are TRBV12-3 or TRBV12-4 and TRBJ2-1; weak D call: TRBD2 (5 bases). Trimming removed 4 bases from V and 7 bases from J, with 5 bases in between. This CDR3 has 11 amino acids.

This clonotype was counted at least ten times. This chain connects TRBV5-1 to TRBJ2-3, with TRBD2 as a possible D gene (5 bases). CDR3 length equals 12 residues. Trimming took off 5 bases at V and 4 bases at J, with 8 bases between the two ends. Germline CDR1 SGHRS, CDR2 YFSETQ. CDR3 amino acids: CASRAGPDTQYF. The DNA of the CDR3 is TGCGCCAGCAGGGCGGGCCCAGATACGCAGTATTTT.

In its sample, this clonotype was seen many times. CDR3 loop: CASSLVTSEQYF. The CDR3 DNA follows: TGTGCCAGCAGTTTAGTTACTTCTGAGCAGTACTTC. The genes are TRBV12-3 or TRBV12-4 and TRBJ2-7; no reliable D call. Trimming cost V 1 base and J 7 bases, with 8 bases left between them. The length of the CDR3 is 12 residues.

This clonotype was counted ten times or more. This chain connects TRBV15 to TRBJ2-3; D gene uncertain. CDR1 is LNHNV and CDR2 is YYDKDF in the germline V gene (reference sequence). The CDR3 has 13 residues. With 0 bases removed from V and 3 bases from J, the gap between germline ends came to 4 bases. DNA for the CDR3: TGTGCCACCAGCAGAGACCTGACAGATACGCAGTATTTT. Amino acid sequence: CATSRDLTDTQYF. The whole variable domain, remainder taken from reference TRBV15 and TRBJ2-3, is DAMVIQNPRYQVTQFGKPVTLSCSQTLNHNVMYWYQQKSSQAPKLLFHYYDKDFNNEADTPDNFQSRRPNTSFCFLDIRSPGLGDTAMYLCATSRDLTDTQYFGPGTRLTVL.

In this sample, this clonotype turned up a few times. This chain uses TRBV9 with TRBJ2-7, with 9 bases aligning to TRBD1. The J segment lost 3 bases and the V segment lost 2 bases, leaving 3 bases of the junction unmatched. This CDR3 is 14 amino acids long. CDR1 and CDR2 from the germline V gene are SGDLS and YYNGEE. The CDR3 loop is CASSVRDRVYEQYF. In DNA form, the CDR3 reads TGTGCCAGCAGCGTTCGGGACAGGGTCTACGAGCAGTACTTC.